This T cell receptor beta chain appears in the sequencing data of a study of blood T cells in healthy people across ages. A second roughly 7 to 12 cycle PCR used barcoded and J-beta primers. One entry per CDR3 protein results from TCRdb running MiXCR on the 5' RACE reads. The data hold around 1,900,000 distinct CDR3 sequences, with around 40% observed a single time. Deletions cut 3 bases from V and 6 bases from J, with 15 bases between. Looked up from germline, CDR1 is DFQATT and CDR2 is SNEGSKA (reference sequence). CDR3 size: 13 residues. Study-level points and caveats: Higher diversity, along with more naive CD4+ cells, distinguished long-lived donors from aged donors. In older individuals, TCR beta diversity per million T cells was lower, falling roughly linearly with age.

As regards this clonotype: Antigen unknown.

Sample donors were healthy Caucasian individuals that came from Russia, aged 6 to 90. The chain links TRBV20-1 to TRBJ2-7; tentative D call: TRBD1 (6 bases). The origin of this receptor is a human donor in good health. The sample was blood. The CDR3 DNA follows: TGCAGTGCTAGGCAGCCAGGGGTTCGCGAGCAGTACTTC. The encoded protein is CSARQPGVREQYF.